Following are 8 T cell receptor beta chains from one sample sequenced in a study of blood T cell repertoires in COVID-19. TCRdb keeps only in-frame clones here, not all; method: immunoSEQ multiplex PCR. In the table there are a few hundred thousand clones, around 82% of which are singletons. The sequencing input was peripheral blood. Receptors originate from a human donor with COVID-19, enrolled during active disease. The donor label of this sample is uncertain.

V is TRBV5-1 and J is TRBJ2-3; 7 nucleotides line up with TRBD2. Germline CDR1 reads SGHRS; CDR2 reads YFSETQ. The junction had 6 bases not matched to a gene; V was cut back by 3 bases and J by 5 bases. The CDR3 is 14 amino acids. The CDR3 bases are TGCGCCAGCAGCTGGGCGGGAGTTCAAGATACGCAGTATTTT. This codes for CASSWAGVQDTQYF.

This clone was counted once. The chain uses TRBV5-4 and TRBJ2-7; TRBD2 matches 13 bases. This CDR3 comprises 16 residues. Unmatched junction bases numbered 10, after V lost 4 bases and J lost 6 bases. Germline V lookup: CDR1 SGHNT, CDR2 YYREEE (reference sequence). CDR3 bases: TGTGCCAGCAGCCACTTAGGGACTAGCGGGAAGGGCGAGCAGTACTTC. Residues: CASSHLGTSGKGEQYF.

In this sample, this clone turned up a few times. The chain recombines TRBV5-1 with TRBJ1-3; maybe TRBD1 (5 bases). The CDR3 runs 15 residues. Trimming cost V 3 bases and J 1 base, with 11 bases left between them. Germline CDR1 is SGHRS and CDR2 is YFSETQ. CDR3: CASSSAGQSGNTIYF. The CDR3 region has the DNA TGCGCCAGCAGCTCTGCGGGGCAGTCTGGAAACACCATATATTTT.

V gene TRBV3-1 (or the pseudogene TRBV3-2) combines with J gene TRBJ1-5; D gene unclear. The V end lost 0 bases, the J end lost 4 bases, and 7 bases lay between the germline ends. CDR1 and CDR2 (germline): LGHDT, YNNKEL (reference sequence). The CDR3 is made up of 14 amino acids. CDR3 loop: CASSQDVRNQPQHF. Written as DNA, the CDR3 is TGTGCCAGCAGCCAAGATGTCAGGAATCAGCCCCAGCATTTT.

This clone has a handful of counts. J is TRBJ1-5 and V is TRBV6-5; tentative D call: TRBD1 (5 bases). The CDR3 runs 15 residues. Trimming left V 5 bases short and J 4 bases short, with 15 bases between. CDR1 is MNHEY, CDR2 SVGAGI, per germline. This CDR3 is CASSKSGRENQPQHF. In DNA, the CDR3 is TGTGCCAGCAGTAAATCAGGGCGCGAGAATCAGCCCCAGCATTTT.

V usage is TRBV24-1 and J usage is TRBJ2-1; 14 nucleotides line up with TRBD2. CDR1 is KGHDR and CDR2 is SFDVKD in the germline V gene. CDR3 length: 20 residues. Trimming cost V 5 bases and J 4 bases; bases outside gene matches: 15. The CDR3 sequence: CATSATPGLAGDHTYNEQFF. The CDR3, as DNA: TGTGCCACCAGTGCCACACCGGGACTAGCGGGAGACCACACATACAATGAGCAGTTCTTC.

This clone has just one count. The CDR3 DNA sequence: TGTGCCATCAGTGAGTCCTCACAGAACTATGGCTACACCTTC. Protein sequence: CAISESSQNYGYTF. This chain uses TRBV10-3 with TRBJ1-2; D call uncertain. The CDR3 is 14 residues long. Trimming left V 0 bases short and J 2 bases short, with 7 bases between. CDR1 is ENHRY and CDR2 is SYGVKD in the germline V gene.

This chain connects TRBV12-5 to TRBJ1-2; TRBD1 matches at 7 bases. The CDR3 is made up of 14 amino acids. From germline, CDR1 is LGHNT and CDR2 FRNRAP. Trimming took 6 bases from V and 10 from J; bases not matched to a gene: 14. CDR3 amino acids: CASGSGTDRIDYTF. The CDR3 DNA is TGTGCTAGTGGCTCCGGGACAGATCGGATCGACTACACCTTC.